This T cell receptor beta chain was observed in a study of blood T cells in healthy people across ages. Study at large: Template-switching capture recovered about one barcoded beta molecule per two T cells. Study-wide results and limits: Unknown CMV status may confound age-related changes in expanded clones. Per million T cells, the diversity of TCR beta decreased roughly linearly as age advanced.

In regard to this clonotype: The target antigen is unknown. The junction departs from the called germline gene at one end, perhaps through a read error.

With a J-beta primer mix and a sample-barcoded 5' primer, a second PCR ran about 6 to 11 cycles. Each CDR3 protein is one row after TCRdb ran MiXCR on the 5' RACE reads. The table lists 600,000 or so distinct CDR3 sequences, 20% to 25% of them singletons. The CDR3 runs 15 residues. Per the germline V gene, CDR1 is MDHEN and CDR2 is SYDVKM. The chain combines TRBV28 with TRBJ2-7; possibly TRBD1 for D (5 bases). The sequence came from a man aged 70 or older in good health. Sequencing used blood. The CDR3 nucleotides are TGTGCCAGCAGTTTTACGCAGGGAATTTCCTACGATCAGTACTTC. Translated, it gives CASSFTQGISYDQYF.